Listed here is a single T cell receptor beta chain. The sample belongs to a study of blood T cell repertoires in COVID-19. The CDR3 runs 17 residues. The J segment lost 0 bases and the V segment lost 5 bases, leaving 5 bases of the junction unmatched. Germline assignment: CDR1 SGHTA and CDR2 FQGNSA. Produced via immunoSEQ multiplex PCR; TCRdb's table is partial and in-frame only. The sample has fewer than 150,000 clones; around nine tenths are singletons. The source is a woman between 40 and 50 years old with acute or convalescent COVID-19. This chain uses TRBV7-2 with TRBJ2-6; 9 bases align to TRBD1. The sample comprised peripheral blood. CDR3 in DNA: TGTGCCAGCAGCCGGACAGGGGACGTCTCTGGGGCCAACGTCCTGACTTTC. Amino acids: CASSRTGDVSGANVLTF.